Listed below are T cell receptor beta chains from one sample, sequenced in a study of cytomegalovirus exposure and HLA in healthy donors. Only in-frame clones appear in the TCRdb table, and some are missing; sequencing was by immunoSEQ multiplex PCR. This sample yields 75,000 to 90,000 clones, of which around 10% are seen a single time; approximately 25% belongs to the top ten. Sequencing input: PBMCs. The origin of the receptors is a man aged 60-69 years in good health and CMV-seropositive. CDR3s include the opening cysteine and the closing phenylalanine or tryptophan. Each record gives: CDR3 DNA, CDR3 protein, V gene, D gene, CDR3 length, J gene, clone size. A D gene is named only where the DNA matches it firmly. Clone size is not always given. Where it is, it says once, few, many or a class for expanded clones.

TGTGCCAGCAGCCATGAACTCACAGGGTTCGAGCAGTACTTC	CASSHELTGFEQYF	TRBV7-9	.	14	TRBJ2-7	.
TGTGCCTGGAGTGTGGGAGTTAGGACCGATACGCAGTATTTT	CAWSVGVRTDTQYF	TRBV30	.	14	TRBJ2-3	.
TGTGCCATCAGTGACGGGACTAGCGGGAGTGAGACCCAGTACTTC	CAISDGTSGSETQYF	TRBV10-3	TRBD2	15	TRBJ2-5	.
TGTGCCAGCAGCTTAGGGCGGGAGTCAACTAATGAAAAACTGTTTTTT	CASSLGRESTNEKLFF	TRBV7-6	.	16	TRBJ1-4	large
TGTGCCATCAGGGGCAGTGCAACTAATGAAAAACTGTTTTTT	CAIRGSATNEKLFF	TRBV10-3	.	14	TRBJ1-4	few
TGTGCCAGCAGAAGAAACGGGGTTGCGGGCAATGAGCAGTTCTTC	CASRRNGVAGNEQFF	TRBV6-5	.	15	TRBJ2-1	.
TGTCCCAGCAGTTACGGCTGGCGGCATGAGCAGTTCTTC	CPSSYGWRHEQFF	TRBV6-6	.	13	TRBJ2-1	few
TGTGCCACCAGGCGGGACAGGGAGGACACCGGGGAGCTGTTTTTT	CATRRDREDTGELFF	TRBV15	TRBD1	15	TRBJ2-2	few
TGTGCCAGCACCGGAGCGGGGTCGGGGCAGCCCCAGCATTTT	CASTGAGSGQPQHF	TRBV28	.	14	TRBJ1-5	.
TGCGCCAGCAGCTCGCGGGAGGGGGGACACTCCTACAATGAGCAGTTCTTC	CASSSREGGHSYNEQFF	TRBV5-1	TRBD2	17	TRBJ2-1	few
TGTGCCACCGCATCGACAGGATACGAGCAGTACTTC	CATASTGYEQYF	TRBV27	.	12	TRBJ2-7	few
TGTGCCAGCAGTGAAAACAGGGGGCGCGCCGAGCAGTACTTC	CASSENRGRAEQYF	TRBV27	TRBD1	14	TRBJ2-7	many
TGTGCCACGTTGGACAGGATCGGACCAGATACGCAGTATTTT	CATLDRIGPDTQYF	TRBV18	TRBD1	14	TRBJ2-3	.
TGTGCCAGCTCACCCGGGACAAGTGAGCAGTTCTTC	CASSPGTSEQFF	TRBV18	.	12	TRBJ2-1	.
TGTGCCAGCAGCTTACCTAGCACAGATACGCAGTATTTT	CASSLPSTDTQYF	TRBV7-6	.	13	TRBJ2-3	few
TGTGCCAGCAGCTTAAATTCGGGGGGCAATCAGCCCCAGCATTTT	CASSLNSGGNQPQHF	TRBV7-8	.	15	TRBJ1-5	few
TGTGCCAGCAGCCCACTCAGGGGGCGGGGGCCGCCGACCCAGTACTTC	CASSPLRGRGPPTQYF	TRBV11-2	.	16	TRBJ2-5	few
TGTGCCAGCAGTGAAAGGACAGTCTATGGCTACACCTTC	CASSERTVYGYTF	TRBV2	.	13	TRBJ1-2	few
TGTGCCAGCAGGGGGAGGGGAAGCCGTAACACCGGGGAGCTGTTTTTT	CASRGRGSRNTGELFF	TRBV2	TRBD2	16	TRBJ2-2	once
TGTGCCAGTAGTATAAGACAGGGTAATAATGAAAAACTGTTTTTT	CASSIRQGNNEKLFF	TRBV19	TRBD1	15	TRBJ1-4	few
TGTGCCAGCAGCGTAGGGGCAGGGATCGAGCAGTACTTC	CASSVGAGIEQYF	TRBV9	.	13	TRBJ2-7	few
TGTGCCAGCAGTTCCCCTCCGGGTCGCTCGGGGGGCTACACCTTC	CASSSPPGRSGGYTF	TRBV28	.	15	TRBJ1-2	.